This T cell receptor (beta chain) was identified in a study of early T cells in non-severe SARS-CoV-2 infection. Study background: Whole-blood bulk RNA, unsorted, was sequenced, and chains were unpaired.

Only a few counts were recorded for this clonotype. Its antigen remains unidentified. Unique molecular identifiers were affixed to single, distinct cDNA molecules. TCRdb re-derived calls from the 5' RACE reads in MiXCR, one entry per CDR3 protein. The sample carries approximately 65,000 distinct CDR3 sequences, less than 15% recorded once. General study results and limits: Using VDJdb, the matching emphasized anti-spike CD8 responses while missing private and CD4 specificities.

Germline V gene data show CDR1 as SGHRS and CDR2 as YFSETQ. The V segment lost 2 bases and the J segment 8 bases; nucleotides outside the gene matches: 4. This CDR3 comprises 14 residues. This clonotype was obtained from an adult who was a healthcare worker with PCR-confirmed SARS-CoV-2 infection or an uninfected control (not recorded which). The V gene is TRBV5-1, the J gene TRBJ1-4; 9 bases are shared with TRBD1. Sample: whole blood. The CDR3: CASSLQGAGEKLFF. In DNA, the CDR3 is TGCGCCAGCAGCTTACAGGGGGCAGGGGAAAAACTGTTTTTT.